The rows below give T cell receptor beta chains drawn from one sample of a study of cytomegalovirus exposure and HLA in healthy donors. Libraries were prepared by immunoSEQ multiplex PCR; TCRdb keeps only in-frame clonotypes and omits some of them. The sample carries 150,000 to 160,000 clones, about four fifths recorded once. The sequenced sample was PBMCs. These receptors were taken from a man aged 18 to 29 in good health and CMV-seronegative. Both conserved end residues are part of each CDR3. D genes are given only for firm matches. Some rows have no size entry. The others give once, few or many, or a class for an expanded clone.

clone size	D gene	V gene	J gene	CDR3 protein	CDR3 DNA
.	TRBD1	TRBV12-5	TRBJ2-4	CASGLVHEGRDSQYF	TGTGCTAGTGGTTTGGTACATGAGGGTCGGGACAGTCAGTACTTC
.	.	TRBV20-1	TRBJ1-2	CSAPGLYGYTF	TGCAGTGCGCCAGGGCTCTATGGCTACACCTTC
.	TRBD2	TRBV4-3	TRBJ2-7	CASSPDYSGGAYEQYF	TGCGCCAGCAGCCCCGACTATAGCGGGGGGGCCTACGAGCAGTACTTC
.	TRBD2	TRBV7-2	TRBJ2-1	CASSIIAGGYYNEQFF	TGTGCCAGCAGCATTATAGCGGGGGGATACTACAATGAGCAGTTCTTC
.	TRBD2	TRBV7-9	TRBJ2-1	CASSYLAGGVYEQFF	TGTGCCAGCAGCTACTTAGCGGGGGGGGTCTATGAGCAGTTCTTC
.	.	TRBV18	TRBJ2-3	CASSPRRATDTQYF	TGTGCCAGCTCACCACGGAGGGCTACAGATACGCAGTATTTT
.	TRBD1	TRBV4-1	TRBJ1-1	CVSSVTGMNTEAFF	TGCGTCAGCAGCGTGACAGGGATGAACACTGAAGCTTTCTTT
.	TRBD1	TRBV5-6	TRBJ2-2	CASSLGYRGWNTGELFF	TGTGCCAGCAGCTTGGGGTACAGGGGGTGGAACACCGGGGAGCTGTTTTTT
.	.	TRBV21-1	TRBJ1-5	CASSKGRTGKNPNQPQHF	TGTGCCAGCAGCAAAGGGAGGACAGGGAAGAATCCCAATCAGCCCCAGCATTTT
.	TRBD1	TRBV9	TRBJ1-6	CASSAGQGVYNSPLHF	TGTGCCAGCAGCGCAGGACAGGGAGTCTATAATTCACCCCTCCACTTT
.	TRBD1	TRBV7-7	TRBJ2-2	CASSTTGMTGELFF	TGTGCCAGCAGCACGACAGGGATGACCGGGGAGCTGTTTTTT
few	.	TRBV6-1	TRBJ2-6	CASSHSSGANGLTF	TGTGCCAGCAGTCACTCCTCTGGGGCCAACGGCCTGACTTTC
.	.	TRBV19	TRBJ1-2	CASKNSYQGNYGYTF	TGTGCCAGTAAAAACTCGTACCAGGGGAACTATGGCTACACCTTC
.	TRBD1	TRBV5-4	TRBJ1-1	CASSLALAGGLNTEAFF	TGTGCCAGCAGCTTGGCGCTTGCAGGGGGCTTGAACACTGAAGCTTTCTTT
.	TRBD1	TRBV6-6	TRBJ2-3	CASTDRSLDTQYF	TGTGCCAGCACGGACAGGTCTTTAGATACGCAGTATTTT
.	.	TRBV14	TRBJ1-1	CASSPYSGAEAFF	TGTGCCAGCAGCCCATATTCGGGTGCTGAAGCTTTCTTT
.	.	TRBV6-1	TRBJ2-4	CASSFEVQNIQYF	TGTGCCAGCAGTTTCGAGGTGCAAAACATTCAGTACTTC
.	TRBD1	TRBV28	TRBJ1-2	CAAGQGRYGYTF	TGTGCTGCGGGACAGGGGCGCTATGGCTACACCTTC
once	.	TRBV4-3	TRBJ1-5	CASSPYAEGGQPQHF	TGCGCCAGCAGCCCTTATGCTGAGGGAGGTCAGCCCCAGCATTTT
.	.	TRBV5-6	TRBJ2-5	CASSREETQYF	TGTGCCAGCAGCAGAGAAGAGACCCAGTACTTC
few	.	TRBV2	TRBJ2-5	CAAQRRPGETQYF	TGTGCCGCGCAGCGTCGCCCGGGGGAGACCCAGTACTTC
.	.	TRBV9	TRBJ1-5	CASSVTGLGQPQHF	TGTGCCAGCAGCGTAACAGGGCTTGGTCAGCCCCAGCATTTT
.	TRBD2	TRBV2	TRBJ2-3	CASSVPLAGGNRADTQYF	TGTGCCAGCAGCGTACCGCTAGCGGGGGGCAACCGGGCAGATACGCAGTATTTT
.	TRBD1	TRBV19	TRBJ1-5	CASSIFSRGQNQPQHF	TGTGCCAGTAGTATATTTTCCAGGGGGCAAAATCAGCCCCAGCATTTT
few	.	TRBV7-2	TRBJ2-7	CASSSTGTPGGEQYF	TGTGCCAGCAGCTCAACAGGAACTCCAGGAGGGGAGCAGTACTTC
.	TRBD2	TRBV27	TRBJ2-5	CASSVSTSGGQETQYF	TGTGCCAGCAGTGTCTCGACTAGCGGGGGGCAAGAGACCCAGTACTTC
.	.	TRBV14	TRBJ2-3	CASSQRGGPTDTQYF	TGTGCCAGCAGCCAAAGGGGGGGACCCACAGATACGCAGTATTTT
.	TRBD1	TRBV18	TRBJ1-5	CASGQGGNQPQHF	TGTGCCAGCGGACAGGGCGGCAATCAGCCCCAGCATTTT
.	TRBD1	TRBV7-9	TRBJ2-1	CASSSTGGSYNEQFF	TGTGCCAGCAGCTCTACAGGGGGCTCCTACAATGAGCAGTTCTTC
.	.	TRBV5-5	TRBJ1-1	CASTLTGNTEAFF	TGTGCCAGCACCCTGACAGGGAACACTGAAGCTTTCTTT
.	.	TRBV6-1	TRBJ1-2	CASTGNAQGYTF	TGTGCCAGCACCGGGAACGCCCAAGGCTACACCTTC